The 5 T cell receptor beta chains presented below share a single source sample, sequenced in a study of blood T cell repertoires in COVID-19. Sequenced by immunoSEQ multiplex PCR; TCRdb stores in-frame clones only, minus some. The sample yields 270,000 or so clones, 85% to 90% seen once. The sequenced material came from peripheral blood. The receptors here all came from a woman in her 30s with COVID-19, enrolled during active disease.

V gene TRBV11-2 combines with J gene TRBJ2-3, with D possibly TRBD2 on 5 matching bases. Per germline, CDR1 SGHAT and CDR2 FQNNGV. CDR3 length equals 15 residues. V lost 1 base, J lost 5 bases, and 13 bases lay in between. The CDR3 region is CASSLAGILGDTQYF. The CDR3 DNA reads TGTGCCAGCAGCTTAGCGGGGATATTGGGAGATACGCAGTATTTT.

V usage is TRBV11-2 and J usage is TRBJ1-2; perhaps TRBD1 as D (5 bases). This CDR3 comprises 13 residues. V was pared by 0 bases and J by 6 bases, with 8 bases between. Per germline, CDR1 SGHAT and CDR2 FQNNGV. As DNA, the CDR3 is TGTGCCAGCAGCTTAGATGGCAGGGATGGCTACACCTTC. Translating gives CASSLDGRDGYTF.

The CDR3 bases are TGTGCCAGCAGCTTCTTCGGGGGGGGGCCGGACCCCTACGAGCAGTACTTC. Protein product: CASSFFGGGPDPYEQYF. V is TRBV7-2 and J is TRBJ2-7; 8 bases line up with TRBD2. CDR1 SGHTA and CDR2 FQGNSA come from the germline V gene. V was pared by 3 bases and J by 2 bases, with 12 bases of the junction left unmatched. The CDR3 covers 17 residues.

This clone was counted between two and nine times. This sequence joins TRBV4-1 and TRBJ1-2; 7 bases agree with TRBD1. Germline V lookup: CDR1 MGHRA, CDR2 YSYEKL. The CDR3 is made up of 11 amino acids. The J segment lost 5 bases and the V segment lost 10 bases, leaving 4 bases of the junction unmatched. The chain's CDR3 is CATGTEYGYTF. The CDR3 DNA reads TGCGCCACCGGGACAGAGTATGGCTACACCTTC.

This clone has a single count. The CDR3 bases are TGTGCCAGCAGTTGGGGACAGGGGGACACCATATATTTT. Protein: CASSWGQGDTIYF. This chain connects TRBV6-6 to TRBJ1-3; 11 bases line up with TRBD1. CDR1 MNHNY and CDR2 SVGAGI come from the germline V gene (reference sequence). The CDR3 contains 13 residues. Trimming cost V 4 bases and J 8 bases; bases outside gene matches: 1.